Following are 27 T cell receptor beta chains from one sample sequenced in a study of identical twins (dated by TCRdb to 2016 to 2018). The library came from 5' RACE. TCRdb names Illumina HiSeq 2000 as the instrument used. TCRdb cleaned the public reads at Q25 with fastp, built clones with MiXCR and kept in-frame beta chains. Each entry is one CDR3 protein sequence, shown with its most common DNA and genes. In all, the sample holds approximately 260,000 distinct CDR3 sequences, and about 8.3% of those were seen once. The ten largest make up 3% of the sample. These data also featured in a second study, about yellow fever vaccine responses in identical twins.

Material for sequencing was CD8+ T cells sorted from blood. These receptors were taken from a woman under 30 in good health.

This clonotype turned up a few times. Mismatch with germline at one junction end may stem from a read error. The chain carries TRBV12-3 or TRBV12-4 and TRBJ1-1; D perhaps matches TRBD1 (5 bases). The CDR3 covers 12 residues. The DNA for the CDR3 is TGTGCCAGCAGTTTTGAGGGGCCCCTCAGTCATTTT. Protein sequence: CASSFEGPLSHF.

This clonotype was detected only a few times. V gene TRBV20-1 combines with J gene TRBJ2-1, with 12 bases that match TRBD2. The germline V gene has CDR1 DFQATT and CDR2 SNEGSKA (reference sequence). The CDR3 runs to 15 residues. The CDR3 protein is CSHRTSGNTYNEQFF. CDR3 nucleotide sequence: TGCAGCCACAGGACTAGCGGGAATACCTACAATGAGCAGTTCTTC.

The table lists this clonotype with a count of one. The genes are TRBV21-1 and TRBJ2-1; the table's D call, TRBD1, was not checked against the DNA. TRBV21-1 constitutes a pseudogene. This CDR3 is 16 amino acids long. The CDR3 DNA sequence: TGTGCCAGCAGCAAAGCGCCTAGGGGGGCTGACAATGAGCAGTTCTTC. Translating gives CASSKAPRGADNEQFF.

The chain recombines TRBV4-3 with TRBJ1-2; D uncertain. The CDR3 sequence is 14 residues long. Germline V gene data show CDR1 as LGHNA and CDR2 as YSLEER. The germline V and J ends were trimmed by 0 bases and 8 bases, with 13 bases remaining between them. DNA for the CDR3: TGCGCCAGCAGCCAAGATAAGGGCCGATTGGGCTACACCTTC. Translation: CASSQDKGRLGYTF.

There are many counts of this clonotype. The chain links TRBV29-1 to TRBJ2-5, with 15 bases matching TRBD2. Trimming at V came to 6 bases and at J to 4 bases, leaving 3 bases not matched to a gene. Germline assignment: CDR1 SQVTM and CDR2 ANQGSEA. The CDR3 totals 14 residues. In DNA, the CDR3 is TGCAGCGTATTGGGACTAGCGGGAGGAGAGACCCAGTACTTC. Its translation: CSVLGLAGGETQYF.

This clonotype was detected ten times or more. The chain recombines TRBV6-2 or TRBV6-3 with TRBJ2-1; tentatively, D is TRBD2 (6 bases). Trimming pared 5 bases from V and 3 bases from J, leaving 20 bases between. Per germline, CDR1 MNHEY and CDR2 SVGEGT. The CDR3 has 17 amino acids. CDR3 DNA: TGTGCCAGCAGTACCCGGGGTAGCGGAACTATCTACAATGAGCAGTTCTTC. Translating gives CASSTRGSGTIYNEQFF.

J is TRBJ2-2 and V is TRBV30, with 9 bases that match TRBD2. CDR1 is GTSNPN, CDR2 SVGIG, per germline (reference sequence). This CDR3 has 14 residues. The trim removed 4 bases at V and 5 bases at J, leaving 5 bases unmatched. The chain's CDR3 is CAWTSGTPTGELFF. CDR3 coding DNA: TGTGCCTGGACTAGCGGGACCCCTACCGGGGAGCTGTTTTTT.

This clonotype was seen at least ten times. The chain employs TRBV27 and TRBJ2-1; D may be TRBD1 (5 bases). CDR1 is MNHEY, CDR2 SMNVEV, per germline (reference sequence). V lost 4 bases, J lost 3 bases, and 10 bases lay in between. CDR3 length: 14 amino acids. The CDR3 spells CASSSFDSYNEQFF. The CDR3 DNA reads TGTGCCAGCAGTTCTTTCGACAGCTACAATGAGCAGTTCTTC.

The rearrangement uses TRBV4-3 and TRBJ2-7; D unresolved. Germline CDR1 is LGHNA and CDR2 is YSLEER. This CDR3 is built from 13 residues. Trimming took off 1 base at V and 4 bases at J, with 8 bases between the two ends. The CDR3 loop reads CASSQVVGYEQYF. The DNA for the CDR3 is TGCGCCAGCAGCCAAGTAGTTGGGTACGAGCAGTACTTC.

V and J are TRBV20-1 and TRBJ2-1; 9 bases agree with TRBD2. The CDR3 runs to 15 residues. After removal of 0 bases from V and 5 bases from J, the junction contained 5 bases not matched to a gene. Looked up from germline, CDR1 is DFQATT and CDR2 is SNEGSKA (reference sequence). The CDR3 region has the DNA TGCAGTGCTAGAGATTTGGTAGCGGGAGACAATGAGCAGTTCTTC. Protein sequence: CSARDLVAGDNEQFF.

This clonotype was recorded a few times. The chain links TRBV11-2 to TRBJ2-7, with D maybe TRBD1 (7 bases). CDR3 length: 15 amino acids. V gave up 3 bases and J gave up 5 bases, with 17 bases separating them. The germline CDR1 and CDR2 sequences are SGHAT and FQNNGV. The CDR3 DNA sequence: TGTGCCAGCAGCTTTTCGAACGGCAGGGGGGACGAGCAGTACTTC. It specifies CASSFSNGRGDEQYF. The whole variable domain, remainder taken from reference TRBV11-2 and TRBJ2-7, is EAGVAQSPRYKIIEKRQSVAFWCNPISGHATLYWYQQILGQGPKLLIQFQNNGVVDDSQLPKDRFSAERLKGVDSTLKIQPAKLEDSAVYLCASSFSNGRGDEQYFGPGTRLTVT.

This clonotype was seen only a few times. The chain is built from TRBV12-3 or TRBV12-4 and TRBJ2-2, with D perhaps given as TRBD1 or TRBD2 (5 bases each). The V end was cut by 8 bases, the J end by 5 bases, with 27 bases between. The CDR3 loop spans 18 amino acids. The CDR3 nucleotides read TGTGCCAGCCCGCGAAGGGGTGGACTGGCGTGGGGAACCGGGGAGCTGTTTTTT. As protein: CASPRRGGLAWGTGELFF.

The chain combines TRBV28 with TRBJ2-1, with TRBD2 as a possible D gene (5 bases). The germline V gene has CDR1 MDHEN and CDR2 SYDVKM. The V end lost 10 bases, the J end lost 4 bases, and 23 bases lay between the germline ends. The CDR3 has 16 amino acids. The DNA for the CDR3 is TGTGCCACCGACACCATTCGGGGATACCTTTACAATGAGCAGTTCTTC. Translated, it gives CATDTIRGYLYNEQFF.

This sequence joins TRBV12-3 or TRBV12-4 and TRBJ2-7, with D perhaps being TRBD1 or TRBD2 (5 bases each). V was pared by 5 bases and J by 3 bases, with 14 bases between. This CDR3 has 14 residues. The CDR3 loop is CASSPGLRGYEQYF. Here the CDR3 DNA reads TGTGCCAGCAGTCCCGGCTTGAGGGGCTACGAGCAGTACTTC.

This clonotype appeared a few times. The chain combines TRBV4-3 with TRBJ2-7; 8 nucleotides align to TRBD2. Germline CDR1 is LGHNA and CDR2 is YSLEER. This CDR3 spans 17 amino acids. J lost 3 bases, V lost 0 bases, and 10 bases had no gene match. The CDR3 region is CASSQDSPGGPIYEQYF. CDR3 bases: TGCGCCAGCAGCCAAGATAGTCCGGGAGGGCCCATCTACGAGCAGTACTTC.

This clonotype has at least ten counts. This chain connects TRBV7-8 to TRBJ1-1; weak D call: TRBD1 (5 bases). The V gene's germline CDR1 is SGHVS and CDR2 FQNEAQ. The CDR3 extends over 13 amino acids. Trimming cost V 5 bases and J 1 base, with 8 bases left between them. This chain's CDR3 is CASSEGRNTEAFF. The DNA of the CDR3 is TGTGCCAGCAGCGAGGGACGGAACACTGAAGCTTTCTTT.

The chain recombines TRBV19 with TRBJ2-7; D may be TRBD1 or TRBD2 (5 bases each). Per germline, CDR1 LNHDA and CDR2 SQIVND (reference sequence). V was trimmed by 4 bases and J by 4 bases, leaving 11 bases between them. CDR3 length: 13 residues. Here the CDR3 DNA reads TGTGCCAGTAGTACCCGGGACCCTTACGAGCAGTACTTC. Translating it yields CASSTRDPYEQYF. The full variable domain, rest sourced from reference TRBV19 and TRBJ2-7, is DGGITQSPKYLFRKEGQNVTLSCEQNLNHDAMYWYRQDPGQGLRLIYYSQIVNDFQKGDIAEGYSVSREKKESFPLTVTSAQKNPTAFYLCASSTRDPYEQYFGPGTRLTVT.

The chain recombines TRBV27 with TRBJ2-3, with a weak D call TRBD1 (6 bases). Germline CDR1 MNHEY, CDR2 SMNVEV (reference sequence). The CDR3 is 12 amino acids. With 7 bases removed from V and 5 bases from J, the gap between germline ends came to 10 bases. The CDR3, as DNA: TGTGCCAGCACGACAGGCAGAGATACGCAGTATTTT. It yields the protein CASTTGRDTQYF.

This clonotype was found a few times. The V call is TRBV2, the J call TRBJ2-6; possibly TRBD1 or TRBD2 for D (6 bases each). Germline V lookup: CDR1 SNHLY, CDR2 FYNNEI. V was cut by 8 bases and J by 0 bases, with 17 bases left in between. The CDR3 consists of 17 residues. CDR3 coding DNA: TGTGCCAGCCTATCGCGGGACACTGACTCTGGGGCCAACGTCCTGACTTTC. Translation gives CASLSRDTDSGANVLTF.

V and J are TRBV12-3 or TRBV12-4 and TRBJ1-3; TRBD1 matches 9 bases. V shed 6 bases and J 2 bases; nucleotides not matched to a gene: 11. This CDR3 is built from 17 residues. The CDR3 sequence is CASRPPDRGAAGNTIYF. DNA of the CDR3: TGTGCCAGCAGACCTCCCGACAGGGGGGCCGCTGGAAACACCATATATTTT.

The CDR3 region is CASSYRPSGVQETQYF. For the CDR3, the DNA is TGTGCCAGCAGTTACCGACCTAGCGGAGTACAAGAGACCCAGTACTTC. This chain uses TRBV6-5 with TRBJ2-5; TRBD2 matches 7 bases. The V gene's germline CDR1 is MNHEY and CDR2 SVGAGI. Trimming at V came to 2 bases and at J to 2 bases, leaving 8 bases not matched to a gene. The CDR3 totals 16 residues.

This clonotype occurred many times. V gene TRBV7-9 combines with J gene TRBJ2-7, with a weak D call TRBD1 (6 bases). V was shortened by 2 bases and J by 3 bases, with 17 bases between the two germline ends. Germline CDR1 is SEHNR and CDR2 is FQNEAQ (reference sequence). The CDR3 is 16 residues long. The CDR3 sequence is CASSLNRASPNYEQYF. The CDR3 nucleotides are TGTGCCAGCAGCTTAAACAGGGCGTCTCCCAACTACGAGCAGTACTTC. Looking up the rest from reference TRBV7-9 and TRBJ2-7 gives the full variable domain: DTGVSQNPRHKITKRGQNVTFRCDPISEHNRLYWYRQTLGQGPEFLTYFQNEAQLEKSRLLSDRFSAERPKGSFSTLEIQRTEQGDSAMYLCASSLNRASPNYEQYFGPGTRLTVT.

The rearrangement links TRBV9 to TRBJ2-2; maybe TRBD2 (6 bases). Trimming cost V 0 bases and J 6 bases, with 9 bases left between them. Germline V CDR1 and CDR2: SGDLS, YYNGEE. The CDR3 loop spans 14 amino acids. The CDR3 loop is CASSVAWGAGELFF. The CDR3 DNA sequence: TGTGCCAGCAGCGTAGCTTGGGGGGCCGGGGAGCTGTTTTTT.

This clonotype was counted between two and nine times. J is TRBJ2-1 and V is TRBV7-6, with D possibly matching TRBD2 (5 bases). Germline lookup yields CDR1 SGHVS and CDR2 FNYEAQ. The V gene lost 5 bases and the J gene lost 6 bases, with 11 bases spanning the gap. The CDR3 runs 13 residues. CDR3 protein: CASSQDLANEQFF. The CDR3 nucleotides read TGTGCCAGCAGCCAGGACTTGGCCAATGAGCAGTTCTTC.

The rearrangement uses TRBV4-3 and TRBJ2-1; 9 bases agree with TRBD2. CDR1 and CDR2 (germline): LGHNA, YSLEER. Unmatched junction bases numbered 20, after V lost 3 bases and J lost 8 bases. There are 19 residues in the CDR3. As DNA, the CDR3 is TGCGCCAGCAGCCACCAAATTTACAGGGTGGCGGGAGGGCCTGATGAGCAGTTCTTC. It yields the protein CASSHQIYRVAGGPDEQFF.

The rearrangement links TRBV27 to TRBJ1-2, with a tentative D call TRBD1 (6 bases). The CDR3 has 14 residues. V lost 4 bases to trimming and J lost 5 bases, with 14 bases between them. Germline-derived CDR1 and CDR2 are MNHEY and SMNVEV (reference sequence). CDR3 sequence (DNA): TGTGCCAGCAGTTCCGGACAGCTCCTATATGGCTACACCTTC. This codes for CASSSGQLLYGYTF.

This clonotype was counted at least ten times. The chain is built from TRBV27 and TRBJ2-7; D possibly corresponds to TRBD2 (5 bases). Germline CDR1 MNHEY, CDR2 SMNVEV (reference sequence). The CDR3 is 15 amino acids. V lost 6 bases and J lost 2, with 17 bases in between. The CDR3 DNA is TGTGCCAGCAGCCCCTTGAGGACGACTACCTACGAGCAGTACTTC. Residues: CASSPLRTTTYEQYF.